This T cell receptor beta chain appears in the sequencing data of a study of blood T cell repertoires in COVID-19. Deletions cut 5 bases from V and 0 bases from J, with 13 bases between. The CDR3 is 16 residues long. In germline, CDR1 is LGHDT, CDR2 YNNKEL (reference sequence). Assay used: immunoSEQ multiplex PCR; TCRdb lists only in-frame clones, some missing. The table lists about 88,000 clones, about nine tenths of them singletons. The chain links TRBV3-1 (or the pseudogene TRBV3-2) to TRBJ1-4, with a tentative D call TRBD1 (5 bases). The clonotype was recovered from a male donor with acute or convalescent COVID-19. The sample consisted of peripheral blood. The CDR3 loop is CASSATGGTTNEKLFF. CDR3 DNA: TGTGCCAGCAGCGCTACAGGCGGTACAACTAATGAAAAACTGTTTTTT.